This TCR beta chain was identified in a study of cytomegalovirus exposure and HLA in healthy donors. J lost 5 bases, V lost 6 bases, and 6 bases had no gene match. Germline V gene data show CDR1 as LNHNV and CDR2 as YYDKDF (reference sequence). The CDR3 length is 14 residues. The PCR was carried out with 60 Vbeta primers and 13 Jbeta primers. The table came from immunoSEQ multiplex PCR; TCRdb's copy has only in-frame clones and leaves some out. The sample carries about 95,000 clones, just under 70% recorded once. The table lists this clone with a few counts. The rearrangement joins TRBV15 to TRBJ1-4, with 7 bases identical to TRBD1. This clonotype was obtained from a woman in her 50s in good health and CMV-seropositive. The sequenced material came from PBMCs. The CDR3 loop is CATSIGTENEKLFF. For the CDR3, the DNA is TGTGCCACCAGTATCGGGACAGAAAATGAAAAACTGTTTTTT.